A selection of T cell receptor beta chains follows, all from one sample in a study of memory CD8 T cells in hepatitis C reinfection. Sequenced by immunoSEQ multiplex PCR; TCRdb stores in-frame clones only, minus some. This table has over 50,000 clones, about 90% appearing once. The sequenced sample consisted of naive CD8+ T cells sorted from blood. The source is a man aged 18 to 30 with hepatitis C virus infection. Both conserved end residues are part of each CDR3. A D gene is named only where the DNA matches it firmly. Some rows have no size entry. The others give once, few or many, or a class for an expanded clone.

clone_size d_call j_call v_call cdr3_aa cdr3_nt
. TRBD2 TRBJ2-2 TRBV7-8 CASSLVRYNYASGGSLAGELFF TGTGCCAGCAGCTTAGTCCGTTACAACTACGCTAGCGGGGGGAGCTTGGCCGGGGAGCTGTTTTTT
. . TRBJ2-1 TRBV11-2 CASSSLNDYEQFF TGTGCCAGCAGCTCCCTGAATGACTATGAGCAGTTCTTC
once . TRBJ1-2 TRBV6-5 CASSYLEREGYTF TGTGCCAGCAGTTATCTGGAAAGGGAGGGCTACACCTTC
. TRBD1 TRBJ2-5 TRBV4-1 CASSHGDRGLGETQYF TGCGCCAGCAGCCATGGGGACAGGGGGCTTGGGGAGACCCAGTACTTC
. TRBD2 TRBJ2-3 TRBV5-4 CASSLWTSGRHTQYF TGTGCCAGCAGCTTATGGACTAGCGGGAGACATACGCAGTATTTT
. TRBD1 TRBJ2-1 TRBV15 CATSRVRTGGLNEQFF TGTGCCACCAGCAGAGTTCGGACAGGGGGTCTTAATGAGCAGTTCTTC
few . TRBJ1-1 TRBV6-5 CASSYVRELNTEAFF TGTGCCAGCAGTTACGTACGGGAACTGAACACTGAAGCTTTCTTT
. TRBD2 TRBJ2-7 TRBV19 CASKLAGGSYEQYF TGTGCCAGTAAGTTAGCGGGAGGTTCCTACGAGCAGTACTTC
. . TRBJ2-7 TRBV6-1 CASSEGSGTYEQYF TGTGCCAGCAGTGAAGGCTCGGGGACCTACGAGCAGTACTTC
. TRBD1 TRBJ2-2 TRBV6-1 CASKEGTGRVEELFF TGTGCCAGCAAGGAGGGGACAGGACGGGTCGAGGAGCTGTTTTTT
. TRBD2 TRBJ2-1 TRBV11-3 CASSLSSGGSYNEQFF TGTGCCAGCAGCTTATCTAGCGGGGGGTCGTACAATGAGCAGTTCTTC
. . TRBJ1-1 TRBV7-3 CASSPGQNTEAFF TGTGCCAGCAGCCCCGGACAGAACACTGAAGCTTTCTTT
. TRBD2 TRBJ2-3 TRBV7-2 CASSSRYGAGGSSTDTQYF TGTGCCAGCAGCTCGCGGTATGGGGCGGGGGGCTCTAGCACAGATACGCAGTATTTT
. TRBD2 TRBJ2-5 TRBV15 CATSRLAGKETQYF TGTGCCACCAGCAGATTAGCGGGGAAAGAGACCCAGTACTTC
few TRBD1 TRBJ2-2 TRBV2 CASSVGQGAGELFF TGTGCCAGCAGTGTGGGACAGGGTGCCGGGGAGCTGTTTTTT
. TRBD1 TRBJ2-5 TRBV7-9 CASSAGTEETQYF TGTGCCAGCAGCGCTGGGACAGAGGAGACCCAGTACTTC
. . TRBJ1-2 TRBV19 CASRAPADYGYTF TGTGCCAGTAGGGCGCCGGCGGACTATGGCTACACCTTC
. TRBD1 TRBJ2-7 TRBV28 CASSLRDRVAYEQYF TGTGCCAGCAGTTTAAGGGACAGGGTCGCCTACGAGCAGTACTTC
once . TRBJ1-4 TRBV7-8 CASSPYEWELNEKLFF TGTGCCAGCAGCCCCTATGAGTGGGAGCTAAATGAAAAACTGTTTTTT
. . TRBJ2-1 TRBV9 CASSDGAGVGDNEQFF TGTGCCAGCAGCGATGGGGCAGGGGTGGGGGACAATGAGCAGTTCTTC
. . TRBJ1-1 TRBV6-5 CASSYSPGENTEAFF TGTGCCAGCAGTTACTCGCCCGGGGAGAACACTGAAGCTTTCTTT
. . TRBJ1-4 TRBV29-1 CSVEGRGFNGEKLFF TGCAGCGTTGAAGGCAGAGGGTTTAACGGTGAAAAACTGTTTTTT
. TRBD2 TRBJ2-2 TRBV6-5 CASSYSTSGYTGELFF TGTGCCAGCAGTTACTCGACTAGCGGATACACCGGGGAGCTGTTTTTT
. . TRBJ2-4 TRBV10-3 CAISEEGGNIQYF TGTGCCATCAGTGAGGAGGGAGGAAACATTCAGTACTTC
once . TRBJ2-3 TRBV13 CASSPVGGLTSTDTQYF TGTGCCAGCAGCCCTGTTGGGGGGTTAACTAGCACAGATACGCAGTATTTT
few . TRBJ1-4 TRBV2 CASRQLSEKLFF TGTGCCAGTCGTCAGTTAAGTGAAAAACTGTTTTTT
few TRBD2 TRBJ2-1 TRBV10-2 CASGGGNEQFF TGCGCCAGCGGGGGAGGGAATGAGCAGTTCTTC
few TRBD2 TRBJ2-1 TRBV5-1 CASSLGRGVREQFF TGCGCCAGCAGCTTGGGGCGGGGGGTCAGGGAGCAGTTCTTC
. . TRBJ1-1 TRBV19 CASGEILAFF TGTGCCAGTGGAGAGATTTTGGCTTTCTTT
. . TRBJ1-2 TRBV21-1 CASPCARGGGYTF TGTGCCAGCCCATGCGCTCGGGGGGGTGGCTACACCTTC
. TRBD1 TRBJ1-1 TRBV19 CASSIGDRGNTEAFF TGTGCCAGTAGTATAGGGGACAGGGGGAACACTGAAGCTTTCTTT
. . TRBJ1-1 TRBV19 CASSPFRGTEAFF TGTGCCAGTAGCCCATTTCGGGGGACTGAAGCTTTCTTT
. . TRBJ2-2 TRBV7-9 CASTPVRVEPWLFF TGTGCCAGCACCCCGGTCAGGGTGGAGCCGTGGCTGTTTTTT
. TRBD2 TRBJ2-1 TRBV6-5 CASSYKPGLVIDEQFF TGTGCCAGCAGTTACAAACCGGGACTAGTTATCGATGAGCAGTTCTTC
. . TRBJ1-3 TRBV27 CASSHSGARGNTIYF TGTGCCAGCAGTCATTCAGGTGCCCGGGGAAACACCATATATTTT
. . TRBJ1-3 TRBV19 CATRGTASGNTIYF TGTGCCACTAGAGGGACTGCCTCTGGAAACACCATATATTTT
. . TRBJ2-1 TRBV7-2 CASSPSDNNEQFF TGTGCCAGCAGCCCCAGTGACAACAATGAGCAGTTCTTC
. TRBD2 TRBJ2-1 TRBV27 CASSLLAGGHSYNEQFF TGTGCCAGCAGTTTATTAGCGGGAGGGCACTCCTACAATGAGCAGTTCTTC
. TRBD1 TRBJ1-2 TRBV19 CASRSPGQGSGYTF TGTGCCAGTAGATCTCCGGGACAGGGATCCGGCTACACCTTC
few . TRBJ1-2 TRBV6-6 CASSTDRNYGYTF TGTGCCAGCAGTACAGACAGAAACTATGGCTACACCTTC
. TRBD2 TRBJ2-5 TRBV10-3 CAISESRGLAGPPPQETQYF TGTGCCATCAGTGAGTCGCGGGGACTAGCGGGACCCCCTCCCCAAGAGACCCAGTACTTC
once TRBD1 TRBJ2-1 TRBV7-9 CASSLAHGTAYNEQFF TGTGCCAGCAGCTTAGCGCACGGGACAGCATACAATGAGCAGTTCTTC
. . TRBJ2-1 TRBV13 CASSATSSSYNEQFF TGTGCCAGCAGCGCCACCTCGAGCTCCTACAATGAGCAGTTCTTC
. . TRBJ2-7 TRBV6-1 CASSEGWGRYEQYF TGTGCCAGCAGTGAAGGTTGGGGCCGATACGAGCAGTACTTC
. . TRBJ2-3 TRBV11-2 CASSLGGYPDTQYF TGTGCCAGCAGCTTGGGGGGATACCCAGATACGCAGTATTTT
. TRBD2 TRBJ2-1 TRBV6-5 CASSYGLAPNEQFF TGTGCCAGCAGTTACGGACTAGCCCCCAATGAGCAGTTCTTC
. TRBD1 TRBJ2-3 TRBV9 CASEPGQGRAWTDTQYF TGTGCCAGTGAACCGGGACAGGGGAGAGCCTGGACAGATACGCAGTATTTT
once . TRBJ2-1 TRBV27 CASSPTGSSYNEQFF TGTGCCAGCAGTCCGACCGGGAGCTCCTACAATGAGCAGTTCTTC
. . TRBJ2-5 TRBV6-5 CASSYSRYQETQYF TGTGCCAGCAGTTACTCCAGGTACCAAGAGACCCAGTACTTC
. TRBD2 TRBJ2-5 TRBV7-9 CASSLDSGGAWETQYF TGTGCCAGCAGCTTAGATAGCGGGGGGGCCTGGGAGACCCAGTACTTC